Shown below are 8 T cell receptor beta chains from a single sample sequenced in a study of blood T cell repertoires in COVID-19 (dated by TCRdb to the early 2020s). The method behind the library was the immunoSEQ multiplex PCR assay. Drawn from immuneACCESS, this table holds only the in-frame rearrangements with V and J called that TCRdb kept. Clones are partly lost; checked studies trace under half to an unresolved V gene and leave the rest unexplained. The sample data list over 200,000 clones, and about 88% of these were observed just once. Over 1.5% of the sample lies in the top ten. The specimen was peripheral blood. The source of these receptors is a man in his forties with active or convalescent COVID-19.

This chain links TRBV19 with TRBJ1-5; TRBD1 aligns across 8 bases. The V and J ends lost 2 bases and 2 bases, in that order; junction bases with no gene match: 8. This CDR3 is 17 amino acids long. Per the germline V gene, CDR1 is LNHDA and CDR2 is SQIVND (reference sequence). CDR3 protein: CASSINRGVGGNQPQHF. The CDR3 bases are TGTGCCAGTAGTATAAACAGGGGGGTAGGTGGCAATCAGCCCCAGCATTTT.

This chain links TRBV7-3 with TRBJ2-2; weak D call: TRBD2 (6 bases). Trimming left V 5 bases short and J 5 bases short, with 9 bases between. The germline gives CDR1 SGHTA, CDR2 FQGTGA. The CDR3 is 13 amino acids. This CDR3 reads CASSLRGTGELFF. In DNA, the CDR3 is TGTGCCAGCAGCCTCCGGGGGACCGGGGAGCTGTTTTTT.

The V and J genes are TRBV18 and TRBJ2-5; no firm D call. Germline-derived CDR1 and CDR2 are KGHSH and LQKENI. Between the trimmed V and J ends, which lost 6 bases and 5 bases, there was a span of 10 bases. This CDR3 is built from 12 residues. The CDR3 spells CASSNEVETQYF. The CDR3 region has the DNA TGTGCCAGCTCGAACGAGGTGGAGACCCAGTACTTC.

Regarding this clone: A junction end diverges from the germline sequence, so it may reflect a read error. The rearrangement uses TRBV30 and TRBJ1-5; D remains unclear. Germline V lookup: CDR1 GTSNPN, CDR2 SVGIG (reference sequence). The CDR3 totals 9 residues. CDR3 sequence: CAWSPPGNF. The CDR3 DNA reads TGTGCCTGGAGTCCGCCAGGAAATTTT.

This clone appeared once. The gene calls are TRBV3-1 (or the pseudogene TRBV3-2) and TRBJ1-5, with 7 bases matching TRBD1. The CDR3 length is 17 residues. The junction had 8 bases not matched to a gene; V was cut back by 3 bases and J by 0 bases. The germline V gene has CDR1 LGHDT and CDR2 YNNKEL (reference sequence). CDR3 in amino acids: CASSHRQGSYSNQPQHF. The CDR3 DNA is TGTGCCAGCAGCCATCGACAGGGTTCGTATAGCAATCAGCCCCAGCATTTT.

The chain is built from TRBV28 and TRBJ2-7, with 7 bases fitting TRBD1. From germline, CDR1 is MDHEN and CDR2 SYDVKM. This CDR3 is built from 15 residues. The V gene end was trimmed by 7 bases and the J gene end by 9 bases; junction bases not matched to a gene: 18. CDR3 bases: TGTGCCAGCACTACTCCGGGACAGAAAGACGGAGGGCAGTACTTC. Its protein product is CASTTPGQKDGGQYF.

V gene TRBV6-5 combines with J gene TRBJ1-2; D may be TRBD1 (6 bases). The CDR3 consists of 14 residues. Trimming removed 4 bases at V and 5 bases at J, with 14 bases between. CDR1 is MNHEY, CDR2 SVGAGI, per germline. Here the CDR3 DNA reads TGTGCCAGCAGTTTGAAGGACAGCGCTTATGGCTACACCTTC. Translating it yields CASSLKDSAYGYTF.

CDR3 sequence reads: CASSIGQGGISTEAFF. For the CDR3, the DNA is TGCGCCAGCAGCATAGGACAGGGCGGCATAAGCACTGAAGCTTTCTTT. This chain uses TRBV5-1 with TRBJ1-1; TRBD1 matches 8 bases. Germline V gives CDR1 SGHRS, CDR2 YFSETQ. The ends lost 4 bases at V and 4 bases at J; junction bases unmatched: 12. The CDR3 runs to 16 residues.